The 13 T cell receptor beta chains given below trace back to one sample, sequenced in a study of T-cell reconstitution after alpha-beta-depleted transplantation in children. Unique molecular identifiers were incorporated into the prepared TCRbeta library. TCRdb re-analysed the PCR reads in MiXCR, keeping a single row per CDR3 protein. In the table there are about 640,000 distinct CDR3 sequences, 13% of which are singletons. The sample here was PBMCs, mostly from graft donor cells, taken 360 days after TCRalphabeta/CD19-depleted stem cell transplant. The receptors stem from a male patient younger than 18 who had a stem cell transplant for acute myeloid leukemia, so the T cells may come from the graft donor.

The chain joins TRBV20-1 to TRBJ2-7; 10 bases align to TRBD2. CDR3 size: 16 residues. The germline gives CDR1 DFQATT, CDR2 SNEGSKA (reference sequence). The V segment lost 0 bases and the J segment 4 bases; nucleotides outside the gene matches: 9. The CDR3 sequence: CSARDWSSGSSYEQYF. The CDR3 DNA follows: TGCAGTGCTAGAGATTGGTCTAGCGGGAGTTCTTACGAGCAGTACTTC.

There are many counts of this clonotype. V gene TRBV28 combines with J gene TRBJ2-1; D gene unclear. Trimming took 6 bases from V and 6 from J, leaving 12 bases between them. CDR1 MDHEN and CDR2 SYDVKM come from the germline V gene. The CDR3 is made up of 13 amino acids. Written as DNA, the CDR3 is TGTGCCAGCAGCCCGCCCGTAATCAATGAGCAGTTCTTC. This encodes CASSPPVINEQFF.

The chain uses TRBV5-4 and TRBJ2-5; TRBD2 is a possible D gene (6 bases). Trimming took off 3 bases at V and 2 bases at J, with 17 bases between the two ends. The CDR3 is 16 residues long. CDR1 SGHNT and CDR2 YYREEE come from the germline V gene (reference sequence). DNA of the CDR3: TGTGCCAGCAGCTCCCCGAGGCTAGCGAGTCAAGAGACCCAGTACTTC. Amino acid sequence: CASSSPRLASQETQYF.

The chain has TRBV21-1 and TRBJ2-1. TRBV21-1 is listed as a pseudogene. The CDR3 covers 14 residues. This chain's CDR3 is CASSKRTPYNEQFF. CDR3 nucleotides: TGTGCCAGCAGCAAACGGACTCCCTACAATGAGCAGTTCTTC.

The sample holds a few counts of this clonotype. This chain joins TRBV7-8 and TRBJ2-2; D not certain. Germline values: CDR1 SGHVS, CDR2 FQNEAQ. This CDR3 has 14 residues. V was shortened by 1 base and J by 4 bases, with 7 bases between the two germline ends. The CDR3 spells CASSLVLGTGELFF. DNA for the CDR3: TGTGCCAGCAGCTTAGTGTTAGGCACCGGGGAGCTGTTTTTT.

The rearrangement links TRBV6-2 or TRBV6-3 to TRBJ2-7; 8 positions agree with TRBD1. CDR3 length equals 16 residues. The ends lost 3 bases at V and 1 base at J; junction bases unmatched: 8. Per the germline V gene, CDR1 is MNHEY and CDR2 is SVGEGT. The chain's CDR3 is CASSYPMQGASYEQYF. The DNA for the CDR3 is TGTGCCAGCAGTTATCCGATGCAGGGGGCGTCCTACGAGCAGTACTTC.

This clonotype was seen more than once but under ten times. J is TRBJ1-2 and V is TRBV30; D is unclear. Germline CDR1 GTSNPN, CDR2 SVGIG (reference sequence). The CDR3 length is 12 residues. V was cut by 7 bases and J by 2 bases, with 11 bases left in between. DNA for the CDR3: TGTGCCTCCACAGTGGAGAACTATGGCTACACCTTC. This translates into CASTVENYGYTF. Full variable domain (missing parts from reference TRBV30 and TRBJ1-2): SQTIHQWPATLVQPVGSPLSLECTVEGTSNPNLYWYRQAAGRGLQLLFYSVGIGQISSEVPQNLSASRPQDRQFILSSKKLLLSDSGFYLCASTVENYGYTFGSGTRLTVV.

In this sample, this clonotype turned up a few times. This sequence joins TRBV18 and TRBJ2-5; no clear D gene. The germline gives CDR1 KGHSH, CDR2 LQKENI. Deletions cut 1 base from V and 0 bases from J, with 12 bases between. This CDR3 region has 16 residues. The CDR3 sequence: CASSPLATVHQETQYF. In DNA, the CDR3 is TGTGCCAGCTCACCACTGGCGACTGTCCACCAAGAGACCCAGTACTTC.

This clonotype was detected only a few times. CDR3 protein: CASTPSTGIVIGELFF. In nucleotides, the CDR3 is TGTGCCAGCACCCCTTCTACAGGGATAGTGATCGGGGAGCTGTTTTTT. The rearrangement links TRBV7-9 to TRBJ2-2; the D gene is possibly TRBD1 (6 bases). The V end was cut by 7 bases, the J end by 7 bases, with 22 bases between. The CDR3 loop spans 16 amino acids. Per the germline V gene, CDR1 is SEHNR and CDR2 is FQNEAQ (reference sequence). Together with reference TRBV7-9 and TRBJ2-2, the CDR3 gives the full variable domain: DTGVSQNPRHKITKRGQNVTFRCDPISEHNRLYWYRQTLGQGPEFLTYFQNEAQLEKSRLLSDRFSAERPKGSFSTLEIQRTEQGDSAMYLCASTPSTGIVIGELFFGEGSRLTVL.

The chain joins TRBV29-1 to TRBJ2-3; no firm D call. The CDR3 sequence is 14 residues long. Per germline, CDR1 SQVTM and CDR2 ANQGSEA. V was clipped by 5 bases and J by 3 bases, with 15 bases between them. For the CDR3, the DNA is TGCAGCGTTTTCCTGGCGCAGTGGACAGATACGCAGTATTTT. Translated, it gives CSVFLAQWTDTQYF.

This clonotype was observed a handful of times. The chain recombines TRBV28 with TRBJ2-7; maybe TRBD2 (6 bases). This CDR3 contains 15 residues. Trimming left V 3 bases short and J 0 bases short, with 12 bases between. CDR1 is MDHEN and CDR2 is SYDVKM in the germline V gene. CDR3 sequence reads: CASSLGGLDSYEQYF. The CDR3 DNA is TGTGCCAGCAGTTTGGGGGGATTGGACTCCTACGAGCAGTACTTC.

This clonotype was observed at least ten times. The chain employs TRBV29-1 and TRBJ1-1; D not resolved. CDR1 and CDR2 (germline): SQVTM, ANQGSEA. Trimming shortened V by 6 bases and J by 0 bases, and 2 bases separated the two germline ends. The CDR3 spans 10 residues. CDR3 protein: CSVVNTEAFF. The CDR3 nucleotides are TGCAGCGTCGTGAACACTGAAGCTTTCTTT.

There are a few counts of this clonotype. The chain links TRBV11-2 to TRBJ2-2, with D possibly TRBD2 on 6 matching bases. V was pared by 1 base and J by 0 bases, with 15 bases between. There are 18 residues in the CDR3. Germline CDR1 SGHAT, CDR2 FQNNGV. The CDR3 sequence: CASSLGYGGLANTGELFF. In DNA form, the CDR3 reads TGTGCCAGCAGCTTAGGGTACGGGGGACTGGCGAACACCGGGGAGCTGTTTTTT.